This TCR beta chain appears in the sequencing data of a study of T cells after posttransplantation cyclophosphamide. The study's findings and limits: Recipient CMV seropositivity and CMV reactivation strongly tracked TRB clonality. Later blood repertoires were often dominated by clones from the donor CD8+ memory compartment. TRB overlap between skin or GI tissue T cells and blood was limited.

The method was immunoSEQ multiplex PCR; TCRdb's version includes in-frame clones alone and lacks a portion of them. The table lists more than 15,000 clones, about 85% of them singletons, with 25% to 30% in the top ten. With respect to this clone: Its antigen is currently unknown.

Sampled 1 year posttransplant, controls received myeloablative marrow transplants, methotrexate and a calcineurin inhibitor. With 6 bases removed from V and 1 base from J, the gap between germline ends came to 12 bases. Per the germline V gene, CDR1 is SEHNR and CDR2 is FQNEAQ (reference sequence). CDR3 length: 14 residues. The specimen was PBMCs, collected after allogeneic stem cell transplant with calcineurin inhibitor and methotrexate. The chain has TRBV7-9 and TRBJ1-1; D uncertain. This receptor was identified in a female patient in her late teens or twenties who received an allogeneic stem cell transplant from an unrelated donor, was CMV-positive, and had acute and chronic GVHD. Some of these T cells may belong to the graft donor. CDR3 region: CASRLMSGNTEAFF. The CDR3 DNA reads TGTGCCAGCAGACTAATGTCCGGGAACACTGAAGCTTTCTTT.